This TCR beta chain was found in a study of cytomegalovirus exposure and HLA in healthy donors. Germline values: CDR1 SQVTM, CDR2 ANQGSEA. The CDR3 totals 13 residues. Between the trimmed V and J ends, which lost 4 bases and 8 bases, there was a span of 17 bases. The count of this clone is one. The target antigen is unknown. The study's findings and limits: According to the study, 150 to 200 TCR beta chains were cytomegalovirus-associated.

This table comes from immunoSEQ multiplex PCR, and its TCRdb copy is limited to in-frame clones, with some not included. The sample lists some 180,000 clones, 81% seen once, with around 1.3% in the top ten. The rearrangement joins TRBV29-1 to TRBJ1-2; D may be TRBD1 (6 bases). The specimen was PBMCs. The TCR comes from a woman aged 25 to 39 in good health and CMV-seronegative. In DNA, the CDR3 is TGCAGCGTTGCCGGGCAGGGGAGGGTAGGCTACACCTTC. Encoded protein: CSVAGQGRVGYTF.